The clone carrying this T cell receptor beta chain has a count of ten or more. Its target is unknown. These data are taken from a study of breast tumors, draining lymph nodes, adjacent tissues. This CDR3 has 13 residues. Trimming removed 5 bases at V and 3 bases at J, with 11 bases between. Germline CDR1 and CDR2: SNHLY and FYNNEI. TCRdb re-derived calls from the multiplex PCR reads in MiXCR, one entry per CDR3 protein. Of about 270,000 distinct CDR3 sequences in the sample, around 31% were seen once. The lymph nodes were axillary draining lymph nodes from breast cancer patients. Whole-study results and caveats: Tumor TCR diversity was below lymph nodes but above nontumor tissue. Compared with basal-like, luminal-like tumors shared significantly more repertoire with nontumor tissue. The lymph node origin of tumor T cells was framed as consistent with a hypothesis, not demonstrated.

The material sequenced was axillary lymph node tissue. This chain joins TRBV2 and TRBJ2-7, with D perhaps being TRBD1 or TRBD2 (5 bases each). The clonotype comes from a female donor with breast cancer. Some clones in this sample may be carry-over from other donors' samples. In DNA, the CDR3 is TGTGCCAGCAGTATCGGGGCTATCTACGAGCAGTACTTC. Amino acids: CASSIGAIYEQYF.